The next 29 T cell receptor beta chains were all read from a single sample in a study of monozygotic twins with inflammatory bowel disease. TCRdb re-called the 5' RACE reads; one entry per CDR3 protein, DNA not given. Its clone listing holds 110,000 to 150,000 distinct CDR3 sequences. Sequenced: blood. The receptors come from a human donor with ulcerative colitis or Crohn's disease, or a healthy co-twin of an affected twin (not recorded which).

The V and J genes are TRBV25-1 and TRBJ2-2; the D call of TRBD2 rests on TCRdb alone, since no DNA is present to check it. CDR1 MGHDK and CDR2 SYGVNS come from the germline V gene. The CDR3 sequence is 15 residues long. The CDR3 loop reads CASSRLASDTGELFF.

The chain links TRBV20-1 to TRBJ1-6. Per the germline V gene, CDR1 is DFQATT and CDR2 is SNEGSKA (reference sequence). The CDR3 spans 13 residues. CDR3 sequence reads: CSAREAGRITLHF.

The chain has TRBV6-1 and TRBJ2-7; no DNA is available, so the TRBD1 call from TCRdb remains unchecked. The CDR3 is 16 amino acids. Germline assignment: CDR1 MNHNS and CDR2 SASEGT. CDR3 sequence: CASTLTGQGSSYEQYF.

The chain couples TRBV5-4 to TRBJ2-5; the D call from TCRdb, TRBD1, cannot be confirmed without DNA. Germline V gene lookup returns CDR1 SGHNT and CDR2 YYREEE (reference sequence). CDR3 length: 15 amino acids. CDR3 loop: CASSRGQTHFETQYF.

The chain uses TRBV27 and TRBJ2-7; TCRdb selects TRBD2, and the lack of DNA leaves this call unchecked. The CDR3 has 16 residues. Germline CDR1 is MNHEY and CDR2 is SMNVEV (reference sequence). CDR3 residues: CASTPGGERETYEQYF.

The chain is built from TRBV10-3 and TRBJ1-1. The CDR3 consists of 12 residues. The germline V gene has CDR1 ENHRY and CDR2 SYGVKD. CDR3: CAINSGNTEAFF.

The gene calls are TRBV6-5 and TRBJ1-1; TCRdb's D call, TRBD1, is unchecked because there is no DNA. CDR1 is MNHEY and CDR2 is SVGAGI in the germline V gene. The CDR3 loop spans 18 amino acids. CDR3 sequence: CASSSPDRVGGANTEAFF.

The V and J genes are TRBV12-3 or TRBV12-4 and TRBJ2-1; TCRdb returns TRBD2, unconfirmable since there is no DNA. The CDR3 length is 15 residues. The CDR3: CASQRGGTYDNEQFF.

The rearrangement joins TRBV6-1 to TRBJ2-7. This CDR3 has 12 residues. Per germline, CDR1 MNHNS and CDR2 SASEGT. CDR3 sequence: CASSVSLYEQYF.

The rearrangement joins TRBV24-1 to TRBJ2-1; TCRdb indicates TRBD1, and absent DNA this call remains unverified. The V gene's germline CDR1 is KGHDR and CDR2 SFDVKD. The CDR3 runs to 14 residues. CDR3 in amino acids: CATSAGAAYNEQFF.

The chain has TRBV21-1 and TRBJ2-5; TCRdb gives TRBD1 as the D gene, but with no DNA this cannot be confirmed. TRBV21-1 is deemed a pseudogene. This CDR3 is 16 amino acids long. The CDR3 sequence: CASSGPGGTSQETQYF.

This CDR3 is CASSIDRGAQETQYF. The rearrangement links TRBV19 to TRBJ2-5; there is no DNA to check the TCRdb D call of TRBD1. CDR1 and CDR2 (germline): LNHDA, SQIVND (reference sequence). The CDR3 spans 15 residues.

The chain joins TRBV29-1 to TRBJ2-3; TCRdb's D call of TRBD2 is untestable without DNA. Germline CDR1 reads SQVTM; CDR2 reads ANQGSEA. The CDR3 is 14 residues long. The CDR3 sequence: CSVDRLADTDTQYF.

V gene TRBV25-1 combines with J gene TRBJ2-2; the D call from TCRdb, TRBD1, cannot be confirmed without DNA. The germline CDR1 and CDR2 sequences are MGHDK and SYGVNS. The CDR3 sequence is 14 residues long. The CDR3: CASSRTGRLGELFF. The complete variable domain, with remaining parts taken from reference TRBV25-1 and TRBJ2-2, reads EADIYQTPRYLVIGTGKKITLECSQTMGHDKMYWYQQDPGMELHLIHYSYGVNSTEKGDLSSESTVSRIRTEHFPLTLESARPSHTSQYLCASSRTGRLGELFFGEGSRLTVL.

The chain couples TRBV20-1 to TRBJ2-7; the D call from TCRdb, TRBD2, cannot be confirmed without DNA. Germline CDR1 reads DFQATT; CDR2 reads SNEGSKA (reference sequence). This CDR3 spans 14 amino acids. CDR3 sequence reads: CSASGRDRSYEQYF.

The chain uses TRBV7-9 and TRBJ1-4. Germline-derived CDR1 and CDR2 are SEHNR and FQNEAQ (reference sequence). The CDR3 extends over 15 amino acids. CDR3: CASSLAGASGEKLFF. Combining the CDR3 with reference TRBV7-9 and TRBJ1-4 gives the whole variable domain DTGVSQNPRHKITKRGQNVTFRCDPISEHNRLYWYRQTLGQGPEFLTYFQNEAQLEKSRLLSDRFSAERPKGSFSTLEIQRTEQGDSAMYLCASSLAGASGEKLFFGSGTQLSVL.

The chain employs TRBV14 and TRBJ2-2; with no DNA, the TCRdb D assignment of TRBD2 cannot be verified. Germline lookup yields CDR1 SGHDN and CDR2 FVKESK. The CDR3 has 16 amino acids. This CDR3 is CASSRLAGLNTGELFF.

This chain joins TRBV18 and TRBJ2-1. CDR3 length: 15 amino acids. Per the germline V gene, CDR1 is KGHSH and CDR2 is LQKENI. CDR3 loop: CASSPRVIAGNEQFF.

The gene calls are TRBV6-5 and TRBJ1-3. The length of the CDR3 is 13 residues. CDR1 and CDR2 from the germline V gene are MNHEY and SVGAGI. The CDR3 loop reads CASSYSPGNTIYF.

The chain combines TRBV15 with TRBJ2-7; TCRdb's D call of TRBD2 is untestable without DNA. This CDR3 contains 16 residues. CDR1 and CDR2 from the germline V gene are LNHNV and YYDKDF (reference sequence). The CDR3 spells CATSRDRAGGVYEQYF. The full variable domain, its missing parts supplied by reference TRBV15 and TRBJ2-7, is DAMVIQNPRYQVTQFGKPVTLSCSQTLNHNVMYWYQQKSSQAPKLLFHYYDKDFNNEADTPDNFQSRRPNTSFCFLDIRSPGLGDTAMYLCATSRDRAGGVYEQYFGPGTRLTVT.

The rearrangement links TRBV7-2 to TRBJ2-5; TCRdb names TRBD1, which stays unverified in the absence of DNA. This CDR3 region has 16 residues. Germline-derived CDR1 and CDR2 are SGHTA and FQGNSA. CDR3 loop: CASSFYRHAGGETQYF.

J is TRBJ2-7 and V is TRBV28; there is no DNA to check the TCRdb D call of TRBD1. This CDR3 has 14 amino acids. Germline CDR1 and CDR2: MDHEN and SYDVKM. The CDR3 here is CASSLLPGTGEQYF.

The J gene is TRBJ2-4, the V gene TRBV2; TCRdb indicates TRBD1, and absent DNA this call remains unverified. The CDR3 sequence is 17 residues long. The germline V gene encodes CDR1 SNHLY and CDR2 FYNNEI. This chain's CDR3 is CASSEIKQGGPKNIQYF.

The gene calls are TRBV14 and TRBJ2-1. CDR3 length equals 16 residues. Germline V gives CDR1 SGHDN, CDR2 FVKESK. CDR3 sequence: CASSQERDFPYNEQFF.

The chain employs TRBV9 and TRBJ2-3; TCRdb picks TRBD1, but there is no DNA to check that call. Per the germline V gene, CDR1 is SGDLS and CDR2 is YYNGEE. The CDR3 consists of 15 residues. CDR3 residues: CASSVQTGSADTQYF.

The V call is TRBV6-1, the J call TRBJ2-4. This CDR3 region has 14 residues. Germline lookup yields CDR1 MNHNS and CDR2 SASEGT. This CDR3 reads CASSDTVAKNIQYF.

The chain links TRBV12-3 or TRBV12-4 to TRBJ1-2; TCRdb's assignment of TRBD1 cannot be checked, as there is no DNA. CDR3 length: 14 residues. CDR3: CASSLRQVSYGYTF.

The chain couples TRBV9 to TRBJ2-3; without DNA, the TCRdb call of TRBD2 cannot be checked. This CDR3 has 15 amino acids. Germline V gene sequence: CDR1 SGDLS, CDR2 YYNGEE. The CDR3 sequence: CASSAGGISTDTQYF. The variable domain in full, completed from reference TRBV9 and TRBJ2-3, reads DSGVTQTPKHLITATGQRVTLRCSPRSGDLSVYWYQQSLDQGLQFLIQYYNGEERAKGNILERFSAQQFPDLHSELNLSSLELGDSALYFCASSAGGISTDTQYFGPGTRLTVL.

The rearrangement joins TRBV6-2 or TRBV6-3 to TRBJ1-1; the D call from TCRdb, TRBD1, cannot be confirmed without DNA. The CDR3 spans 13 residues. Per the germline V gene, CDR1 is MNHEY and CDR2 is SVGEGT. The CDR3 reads CASSTGVNTEAFF.